Here is one TCR beta chain with its context. This clonotype is large (0.1 to 1%) in terms of sample share. No antigen is known for it. No base qualities exist here, and no much larger clone lies one base off it. Profiling of TCR beta VDJ combinations and CDR3 sequences used genomic DNA as the template. An Illumina HiSeq 2000 was the platform used for TCR repertoire sequencing. From the authors' description of their analysis: Repertoire assessment relied on Simpson's diversity index, CDR3 size and DJ length profiles, and TRBV/TRBJ rearrangement plots. The immunodominant clone was defined as the most abundant DNA sequence in deep sequencing data. CDR3 amino acid sequences were screened for sharing across subjects and were compared with published repertoires and the VDJdb database. TCRdb reran the public reads through fastp at Q25 and MiXCR, keeping productive beta chains. Duplicate CDR3 protein sequences are folded into a single record with the most common DNA and genes. The V and J calls, along with clone size, are taken from TCRdb and not from the paper's own processing. Across this sample there are about 40,000 distinct CDR3 sequences, with approximately 63% seen only once. The top ten clonotypes cover just under 60% of the sample.

This entry comes from a study of CD8+CD57+ T cells in acquired aplastic anemia (dated by TCRdb to the late 2010s). Looking at the study overall: On average, sorted CD4+ and CD8+ cells yielded roughly 3.4 ug of extracted DNA, with a range of 0.2 to 27.4 ug. A CD8+CD57+ expansion meant a frequency higher than the mean frequency seen in healthy subjects. Points the paper makes about the study in general: About 29 CD8+ CDR3 sequences were found to be shared between patients and controls, but these sequences appeared to be highly expressed in patients and within the immunodominant clones of the patients. No significant difference in CD8+ Simpson's diversity was found between patients and healthy controls (P=0.060).

The trim is 6 bases for V and 10 bases for J, with a gap of 16 bases between the germline ends. CDR1 and CDR2 are drawn from the germline V gene: WSHSY, SAAADI. The CDR3, from cysteine to phenylalanine, totals 14 residues. Of the read, only the CDR3 DNA is kept; its 42 bases are in frame from base 1. The patients picked for sequencing were ones in whom flow cytometry had shown an expansion of CD8+CD57+ cells. Every patient had a diagnosis of severe acquired aplastic anemia based on International Study of Aplastic Anemia and Agranulocytosis and Camitta criteria. No therapy had been received by the patients at the time of blood sampling. TCR repertoires of sorted CD4+ and CD8+ blood T cells from severe aplastic anemia patients and healthy subjects were deep-sequenced in the study. In the USA, patient enrollment took place under clinicaltrials.gov protocols 00001620, 01623167, 00001397, 00071045, 00081523 and 00961064. Ficoll-Paque density gradient centrifugation was used to isolate peripheral blood mononuclear cells. Before DNA extraction, CD4+ and CD8+ T cells were sorted with FACS or magnetic beads.

Recombination linked TRBV10-2 to TRBJ1-6; a weak D assignment points to TRBD1 (5 bases agree). The receptor was derived from a human donor with aplastic anemia. The sample comprised sorted CD4+, CD8+, or CD8+CD57+ T cells (not recorded which) from PBMCs. In nucleotide form, the sequence is TGCGCCAGCAGCGGACAAAGTACAGGATCACCCCTCCACTTT. Translation gives CASSGQSTGSPLHF.